The rows below give T cell receptor beta chains drawn from one sample of a study of T cells in Graves' hyperthyroidism and ophthalmopathy. TCRdb used MiXCR to reprocess the multiplex PCR reads, holding one entry per CDR3 protein. The data show about 290,000 distinct CDR3 sequences, with roughly 15% seen just once and almost 8% held by the top ten. The material sequenced was blood. The receptors stem from a woman in her 30s with Graves' hyperthyroidism that later progressed to Graves' ophthalmopathy. Both conserved end residues are part of each CDR3. The D gene is left open where the match is weak. Clone size is not always given. Where it is, it says once, few, many or a class for expanded clones.

CDR3 length: 13
V gene: TRBV27
clone size: NA
J gene: TRBJ1-2
D gene: TRBD1
CDR3 protein: CASSLGQWGGYTF
CDR3 DNA: TGTGCCAGCAGTTTGGGACAGTGGGGAGGCTACACCTTC

CDR3 length: 15
V gene: TRBV6-5
clone size: few
J gene: TRBJ1-4
D gene: NA
CDR3 protein: CASSYQYSLNEKRFF
CDR3 DNA: TGTGCCAGCAGTTACCAATACAGCCTTAATGAAAAACGGTTTTTT

CDR3 length: 15
V gene: TRBV28
clone size: many
J gene: TRBJ1-2
D gene: NA
CDR3 protein: CASSHTGIRKNGYTF
CDR3 DNA: TGTGCCAGCAGTCACACAGGGATCCGGAAGAATGGCTACACCTTC

CDR3 length: 17
V gene: TRBV15
clone size: many
J gene: TRBJ2-7
D gene: NA
CDR3 protein: CATSRVAGLEAPYEQYF
CDR3 DNA: TGTGCCACCAGCAGAGTAGCTGGGCTAGAGGCCCCTTACGAGCAGTACTTC

CDR3 length: 18
V gene: TRBV30
clone size: many
J gene: TRBJ1-5
D gene: TRBD1
CDR3 protein: CAWSRTGTGADSNQPQHF
CDR3 DNA: TGTGCCTGGAGTCGAACCGGGACAGGGGCGGATAGCAATCAGCCCCAGCATTTT

CDR3 length: 13
V gene: TRBV7-9
clone size: many
J gene: TRBJ2-1
D gene: NA
CDR3 protein: CASSDTLGFEQFF
CDR3 DNA: TGTGCCAGCAGCGACACGTTGGGGTTTGAGCAGTTCTTC

CDR3 length: 16
V gene: TRBV5-6
clone size: many
J gene: TRBJ1-5
D gene: NA
CDR3 protein: CASSRSSGSVDQPQHF
CDR3 DNA: TGTGCCAGCAGCCGAAGTTCAGGGTCCGTAGATCAGCCCCAGCATTTT

CDR3 length: 19
V gene: TRBV29-1
clone size: many
J gene: TRBJ2-5
D gene: TRBD1
CDR3 protein: CSVELLRTGDRGLQETQYF
CDR3 DNA: TGCAGCGTTGAACTACTGCGGACAGGGGACAGGGGGCTTCAAGAGACCCAGTACTTC

CDR3 length: 16
V gene: TRBV18
clone size: many
J gene: TRBJ1-5
D gene: NA
CDR3 protein: CASSPPVRRYNQPQHF
CDR3 DNA: TGTGCCAGCTCACCACCGGTACGGAGGTACAATCAGCCCCAGCATTTT

CDR3 length: 15
V gene: TRBV6-1
clone size: NA
J gene: TRBJ1-6
D gene: NA
CDR3 protein: CASRLPGQNNSPLHF
CDR3 DNA: TGTGCCAGCAGGTTACCGGGACAAAATAATTCACCCCTCCACTTT

CDR3 length: 16
V gene: TRBV5-1
clone size: few
J gene: TRBJ2-1
D gene: TRBD2
CDR3 protein: CASTSLAGLSYNEQFF
CDR3 DNA: TGCGCCAGTACAAGTCTAGCGGGGCTCTCCTACAATGAGCAGTTCTTC

CDR3 length: 14
V gene: TRBV28
clone size: many
J gene: TRBJ2-5
D gene: TRBD1
CDR3 protein: CATRPGGVGETQYF
CDR3 DNA: TGTGCCACCCGACCAGGGGGCGTGGGGGAGACCCAGTACTTC

CDR3 length: 15
V gene: TRBV20-1
clone size: many
J gene: TRBJ1-1
D gene: TRBD1
CDR3 protein: CSARNQGAGNTEAFF
CDR3 DNA: TGCAGTGCTAGAAACCAGGGGGCCGGGAACACTGAAGCTTTCTTT

CDR3 length: 14
V gene: TRBV6-1
clone size: NA
J gene: TRBJ2-5
D gene: NA
CDR3 protein: CASSREGLEETQYF
CDR3 DNA: TGTGCCAGCAGCCGCGAAGGGCTAGAAGAGACCCAGTACTTC